This record covers a single TCR beta chain. Its antigen is unknown. The data were obtained in a study of T cells in narcolepsy. At the level of the study: Donors had narcolepsy type 1 or type 2, or were healthy controls.

V shed 3 bases, J shed 0 bases, and the junction held 5 bases outside the gene matches. Per the germline V gene, CDR1 is KGHSH and CDR2 is LQKENI. The CDR3 is made up of 16 amino acids. Findings of the study overall: Some memory CD4+ repertoires had no autoreactive clone sequences. Same-patient CSF and blood CD4+ T cell clonotypes included HCRT-specific and TRIB2-specific autoreactive ones.

The method was immunoSEQ multiplex PCR; TCRdb's version includes in-frame clones alone and lacks a portion of them. The table records approximately 24,000 clones, roughly four fifths of them present only once. The gene calls are TRBV18 and TRBJ2-3; 8 nucleotides agree with TRBD1. Specimen: CD45RA- memory CD4+ T cells from PBMCs. This clonotype originated in a human donor with narcolepsy. DNA of the CDR3: TGTGCCAGCTCACCCCTAAGGACAGGGAGCACAGATACGCAGTATTTT. Translation gives CASSPLRTGSTDTQYF.